Sequencing of this T cell receptor (beta chain) was carried out in a study of T cell changes during pregnancy in multiple sclerosis. Data came from immunoSEQ multiplex PCR; TCRdb stores just in-frame clones and leaves some out. This table has 60,000 to 65,000 clones, 92% appearing once. Germline CDR1 is KGHSH and CDR2 is LQKENI. The CDR3 loop spans 13 amino acids. V lost 0 bases and J lost 3, with 6 bases in between. This receptor was obtained from a female donor with multiple sclerosis, enrolled in a pregnancy study. The chain recombines TRBV18 with TRBJ2-7; perhaps TRBD1 as D (5 bases). Sample: peripheral blood, taken in the first trimester of pregnancy. The DNA for the CDR3 is TGTGCCAGCTCACCACCCGACAGCTACGAGCAGTACTTC. It specifies CASSPPDSYEQYF.